This is a list of T cell receptor beta chains from one sample in a study of shared clonotypes between healthy human individuals. TCRdb's table, derived via immunoSEQ multiplex PCR, lists solely in-frame clones and lacks some. The sample lists around 2.1 million clones, around 95% occurring once. The sample taken for sequencing was naive CD4+ T cells sorted from blood. These receptors all come from a man aged 18 to 29 in good health. CDR3s include the opening cysteine and the closing phenylalanine or tryptophan. The order of the fields is V gene, J gene, D gene, clone size, CDR3 length, CDR3 DNA, CDR3 protein. The D gene is left open where the match is weak. Size tells how often a clone was seen (once, few, many) or the class of an expanded clone, and some rows leave it out.

v_gene: TRBV2
j_gene: TRBJ1-5
d_gene: -
abundance: -
len: 15
CDR3nt: TGTGCCAGCAGGCCCGAGGAGTGGAGCAATCAGCCCCAGCATTTT
CDR3aa: CASRPEEWSNQPQHF

v_gene: TRBV14
j_gene: TRBJ2-2
d_gene: -
abundance: -
len: 13
CDR3nt: TGTGCCAGCAGCCAAGTCAGCACCGGGGAGCTGTTTTTT
CDR3aa: CASSQVSTGELFF

v_gene: TRBV7-2
j_gene: TRBJ2-5
d_gene: -
abundance: -
len: 11
CDR3nt: TGTGCCAGCAGCCAAAGGGAGACCCAGTACTTC
CDR3aa: CASSQRETQYF

v_gene: TRBV4-1
j_gene: TRBJ2-4
d_gene: TRBD1
abundance: -
len: 17
CDR3nt: TGCGCCAGCAGCCAATCCGGGACAGAGTTAGCCAAAAACATTCAGTACTTC
CDR3aa: CASSQSGTELAKNIQYF

v_gene: TRBV5-1
j_gene: TRBJ2-5
d_gene: -
abundance: -
len: 15
CDR3nt: TGCGCCAGCAGCTTGGGTGGGGTTGTAGACGAGACCCAGTACTTC
CDR3aa: CASSLGGVVDETQYF

v_gene: TRBV6-5
j_gene: TRBJ2-7
d_gene: -
abundance: -
len: 15
CDR3nt: TGTGCCAGCAGAAAAGGGGCGGGACGACATTACGAGCAGTACTTC
CDR3aa: CASRKGAGRHYEQYF

v_gene: TRBV11-2
j_gene: TRBJ1-4
d_gene: -
abundance: -
len: 15
CDR3nt: TGTGCCAGCAGCTCTGGACGGAGTTTTAATGAAAAACTGTTTTTT
CDR3aa: CASSSGRSFNEKLFF

v_gene: TRBV30
j_gene: TRBJ2-7
d_gene: -
abundance: -
len: 13
CDR3nt: TGTGCCTGGGCTCCGACAGGCTACTACGAGCAGTACTTC
CDR3aa: CAWAPTGYYEQYF

v_gene: TRBV27
j_gene: TRBJ2-7
d_gene: -
abundance: once
len: 13
CDR3nt: TGTGCCAGCAGTTTATCGGCGTCCTACGAGCAGTACTTC
CDR3aa: CASSLSASYEQYF

v_gene: TRBV5-1
j_gene: TRBJ2-2
d_gene: TRBD2
abundance: -
len: 16
CDR3nt: TGCGCCAGCAGCCCCGGTGGGACTAGCTACACCGGGGAGCTGTTTTTT
CDR3aa: CASSPGGTSYTGELFF

v_gene: TRBV5-1
j_gene: TRBJ2-2
d_gene: -
abundance: -
len: 15
CDR3nt: TGCGCCAGCAGCTTGGCCATCGCGAACACCGGGGAGCTGTTTTTT
CDR3aa: CASSLAIANTGELFF

v_gene: TRBV5-6
j_gene: TRBJ2-5
d_gene: TRBD1
abundance: once
len: 14
CDR3nt: TGTGCCAGCAGCCTGTCGGGTTTGTCAGGGGGAAAAAACTTC
CDR3aa: CASSLSGLSGGKNF

v_gene: TRBV28
j_gene: TRBJ2-7
d_gene: TRBD1
abundance: -
len: 13
CDR3nt: TGTGCCAGCAGTTTAAGGGACAGATACGAGCAGTACTTC
CDR3aa: CASSLRDRYEQYF

v_gene: TRBV5-1
j_gene: TRBJ1-4
d_gene: -
abundance: -
len: 16
CDR3nt: TGCGCCAGCAGCTTGGAAGGTTTGGGGAGACGGGAAAAACTGTTTTTT
CDR3aa: CASSLEGLGRREKLFF

v_gene: TRBV6-6
j_gene: TRBJ2-3
d_gene: -
abundance: -
len: 12
CDR3nt: TGTGCCAGCAGACACAGCACAGATACGCAGTATTTT
CDR3aa: CASRHSTDTQYF

v_gene: TRBV2
j_gene: TRBJ1-2
d_gene: -
abundance: -
len: 14
CDR3nt: TGTGCCAGCAGTGCTACACAGGGCCCCTATGGCTACACCTTC
CDR3aa: CASSATQGPYGYTF

v_gene: TRBV6-5
j_gene: TRBJ1-1
d_gene: -
abundance: -
len: 14
CDR3nt: TGTGCCAGCAGAAGGGACACTCTCGCAACTGAAGCTTTCTTT
CDR3aa: CASRRDTLATEAFF

v_gene: TRBV27
j_gene: TRBJ1-1
d_gene: -
abundance: -
len: 14
CDR3nt: TGTGCCAGCAGCGTAGCGGGTCGGTCCACTGAAGCTTTCTTT
CDR3aa: CASSVAGRSTEAFF

v_gene: TRBV7-9
j_gene: TRBJ2-5
d_gene: -
abundance: once
len: 13
CDR3nt: TGTGCCAGCAGTCCCGACAGGAGAGAGACCCAGTACTTC
CDR3aa: CASSPDRRETQYF

v_gene: TRBV4-1
j_gene: TRBJ1-2
d_gene: -
abundance: -
len: 17
CDR3nt: TGCGCCAGCAGCCAAGGTCTCAAGGGCAGCAGGGGCTATGGCTACACCTTC
CDR3aa: CASSQGLKGSRGYGYTF

v_gene: TRBV5-1
j_gene: TRBJ1-4
d_gene: -
abundance: -
len: 14
CDR3nt: TGCGCCAGCAGCCTCCAGGCAACTAATGAAAAACTGTTTTTT
CDR3aa: CASSLQATNEKLFF

v_gene: TRBV11-2
j_gene: TRBJ2-1
d_gene: -
abundance: -
len: 18
CDR3nt: TGTGCCAGCAGCTTAACTCAGACTTCTAGCGTAGGATACGATGAGCAGTTCTTC
CDR3aa: CASSLTQTSSVGYDEQFF

v_gene: TRBV5-1
j_gene: TRBJ2-7
d_gene: TRBD2
abundance: -
len: 14
CDR3nt: TGCGCCAGCAGGAATAGCGGGAGCTCCTACGAGCAGTACTTC
CDR3aa: CASRNSGSSYEQYF

v_gene: TRBV18
j_gene: TRBJ2-6
d_gene: -
abundance: -
len: 18
CDR3nt: TGTGCCAGCTCCCCGGTAAGGGGGGTGAGCTCTGGGGCCAACGTCCTGACTTTC
CDR3aa: CASSPVRGVSSGANVLTF

v_gene: TRBV10-2
j_gene: TRBJ2-7
d_gene: -
abundance: -
len: 13
CDR3nt: TGCGCCAGCAGTGAGGTCGTAGGAGGGTGGCAGTACTTC
CDR3aa: CASSEVVGGWQYF

v_gene: TRBV7-9
j_gene: TRBJ1-1
d_gene: -
abundance: -
len: 14
CDR3nt: TGTGCCAACAGCTTATGGGGTATGAACACTGAAGCTTTCTTT
CDR3aa: CANSLWGMNTEAFF

v_gene: TRBV9
j_gene: TRBJ1-1
d_gene: -
abundance: -
len: 15
CDR3nt: TGTGCCAGCAGCCCACAGTCGGGACAGAACACTGAAGCTTTCTTT
CDR3aa: CASSPQSGQNTEAFF

v_gene: TRBV10-3
j_gene: TRBJ2-6
d_gene: TRBD2
abundance: -
len: 15
CDR3nt: TGTGCCATCACCAGCGGGGGCTCTGGGGCCAACGTCCTGACTTTC
CDR3aa: CAITSGGSGANVLTF

v_gene: TRBV5-1
j_gene: TRBJ2-7
d_gene: -
abundance: -
len: 14
CDR3nt: TGCGCCAGCAGCGCCGAGGGGGGCTCCTACGAGCAGTACTTC
CDR3aa: CASSAEGGSYEQYF

v_gene: TRBV6-5
j_gene: TRBJ2-2
d_gene: -
abundance: -
len: 15
CDR3nt: TGTGCCAGCAGTTACTCGGGTCTAAGCACCGGGGAGCTGTTTTTT
CDR3aa: CASSYSGLSTGELFF

v_gene: TRBV19
j_gene: TRBJ1-1
d_gene: TRBD1
abundance: -
len: 14
CDR3nt: TGTGCCAGTAGTACGACAGGGGGCCATTCTGAAGCTTTCTTT
CDR3aa: CASSTTGGHSEAFF

v_gene: TRBV27
j_gene: TRBJ2-6
d_gene: TRBD1
abundance: -
len: 16
CDR3nt: TGTGCCAGCAGTTTTACAGGGGGCCCTGGGGCCAACGTCCTGACTTTC
CDR3aa: CASSFTGGPGANVLTF

v_gene: TRBV30
j_gene: TRBJ1-2
d_gene: -
abundance: -
len: 13
CDR3nt: TGTGCCTGGAGCGGCGGCGGGAACTATGGCTACACCTTC
CDR3aa: CAWSGGGNYGYTF

v_gene: TRBV30
j_gene: TRBJ1-4
d_gene: TRBD1
abundance: -
len: 19
CDR3nt: TGTGCCTGGAGTGGACAGCGGACAGGGTCGCAGCTTTTGGGTGAAAAACTGTTTTTT
CDR3aa: CAWSGQRTGSQLLGEKLFF

v_gene: TRBV7-3
j_gene: TRBJ2-7
d_gene: TRBD1
abundance: -
len: 13
CDR3nt: TGTGCCAGCAGCCAGACAGGGGGCTACGAGCAGTACTTC
CDR3aa: CASSQTGGYEQYF

v_gene: TRBV7-2
j_gene: TRBJ2-3
d_gene: TRBD2
abundance: -
len: 17
CDR3nt: TGTGCCAGCAGCTTAGTGGATAGCGGGAGCGCCAGGGGTACGCAGTATTTT
CDR3aa: CASSLVDSGSARGTQYF

v_gene: TRBV2
j_gene: TRBJ2-1
d_gene: -
abundance: -
len: 15
CDR3nt: TGTGCCAGCAGACCCGGACTCGCCGCGTCCAATGAGCAGTTCTTC
CDR3aa: CASRPGLAASNEQFF

v_gene: TRBV29-1
j_gene: TRBJ2-7
d_gene: -
abundance: -
len: 14
CDR3nt: TGCAGCGTTGGGACCGACTCAACAAGGAACGAGCAGTACTTC
CDR3aa: CSVGTDSTRNEQYF

v_gene: TRBV14
j_gene: TRBJ1-1
d_gene: -
abundance: -
len: 13
CDR3nt: TGTGCCAGCAGCCAGATGACAGGCACTGAAGCTTTCTTT
CDR3aa: CASSQMTGTEAFF

v_gene: TRBV21-1
j_gene: TRBJ2-1
d_gene: -
abundance: -
len: 9
CDR3nt: TGTGCCAGATATAATGAGCAGTTCTTC
CDR3aa: CARYNEQFF

v_gene: TRBV5-4
j_gene: TRBJ2-1
d_gene: TRBD1
abundance: once
len: 16
CDR3nt: TGTGCCAGCAGCTTGGCTGGGACAGCGTCCTACAATGAGCAGTTCTTC
CDR3aa: CASSLAGTASYNEQFF

v_gene: TRBV10-3
j_gene: TRBJ2-7
d_gene: TRBD2
abundance: -
len: 16
CDR3nt: TGTGCCATCAGTGATCCGGGACTAGCGGGAGAGGAAGAGCAGTACTTC
CDR3aa: CAISDPGLAGEEEQYF

v_gene: TRBV5-1
j_gene: TRBJ1-1
d_gene: -
abundance: -
len: 13
CDR3nt: TGCGCCAGCAGCCCGGATTCGAACACTGAAGCTTTCTTT
CDR3aa: CASSPDSNTEAFF

v_gene: TRBV6-6
j_gene: TRBJ1-2
d_gene: -
abundance: -
len: 12
CDR3nt: TGTGCCAGCAGGGACAACGAGGGGGGCTACACCTTC
CDR3aa: CASRDNEGGYTF

v_gene: TRBV10-3
j_gene: TRBJ2-2
d_gene: -
abundance: -
len: 15
CDR3nt: TGTGCCATCAGTGAGTTGGGGACAAGCACCGGGGAGCTGTTTTTT
CDR3aa: CAISELGTSTGELFF

v_gene: TRBV6-1
j_gene: TRBJ1-3
d_gene: -
abundance: once
len: 14
CDR3nt: TGTGCCAGCAGTGTGACGGAATCTGGAAACACCATATATTTT
CDR3aa: CASSVTESGNTIYF

v_gene: TRBV4-1
j_gene: TRBJ2-3
d_gene: TRBD2
abundance: once
len: 16
CDR3nt: TGCGCCAGCAGCCAAATAGAGGGACTAAGCACAGATACGCAGTATTTT
CDR3aa: CASSQIEGLSTDTQYF

v_gene: TRBV7-2
j_gene: TRBJ1-2
d_gene: -
abundance: -
len: 13
CDR3nt: TGTGCCAGCACCTTGAACGACCGGAGAGGCTACACCTTC
CDR3aa: CASTLNDRRGYTF

v_gene: TRBV4-2
j_gene: TRBJ1-4
d_gene: -
abundance: -
len: 15
CDR3nt: TGTGCCAGCACCCCGAGCGCACAGGGCAATGAAAAACTGTTTTTT
CDR3aa: CASTPSAQGNEKLFF

v_gene: TRBV25-1
j_gene: TRBJ2-7
d_gene: TRBD1
abundance: -
len: 16
CDR3nt: TGTGCCAGCAGTGAATTCGGGGGACAGGGGGGATCTAAGCAGTACTTC
CDR3aa: CASSEFGGQGGSKQYF

v_gene: TRBV6-1
j_gene: TRBJ1-2
d_gene: TRBD1
abundance: -
len: 14
CDR3nt: TGTGCCAGCAACGGACAGGGGGCGATCTATGGCTACACCTTC
CDR3aa: CASNGQGAIYGYTF

v_gene: TRBV5-1
j_gene: TRBJ2-3
d_gene: TRBD1
abundance: -
len: 15
CDR3nt: TGCGCCAGCAGCTTGGCCGGACAGGGGGCAGATACGCAGTATTTT
CDR3aa: CASSLAGQGADTQYF

v_gene: TRBV4-2
j_gene: TRBJ2-1
d_gene: TRBD2
abundance: -
len: 15
CDR3nt: TGTGCCAGCAGCGATCCGGGACTAGATTACGATGAGCAGTTCTTC
CDR3aa: CASSDPGLDYDEQFF

v_gene: TRBV5-1
j_gene: TRBJ2-5
d_gene: -
abundance: -
len: 17
CDR3nt: TGCGCCAGCAGCTTGGGCGGGACAGCAGGACGAGAAGAGACCCAGTACTTC
CDR3aa: CASSLGGTAGREETQYF

v_gene: TRBV27
j_gene: TRBJ2-7
d_gene: -
abundance: -
len: 14
CDR3nt: TGTGCCAGCAGTTTCGACGGAGGCACCTACGAGCAGTACTTC
CDR3aa: CASSFDGGTYEQYF

v_gene: TRBV7-2
j_gene: TRBJ2-7
d_gene: -
abundance: -
len: 17
CDR3nt: TGTGCCAGCAGCTTAGTTCAGAGGCGGAAGGGCCACTACGAGCAGTACTTC
CDR3aa: CASSLVQRRKGHYEQYF

v_gene: TRBV18
j_gene: TRBJ1-2
d_gene: TRBD1
abundance: -
len: 15
CDR3nt: TGTGCCAGCTCCGCGGGGGACAGTTCCAACTATGGCTACACCTTC
CDR3aa: CASSAGDSSNYGYTF

v_gene: TRBV14
j_gene: TRBJ2-3
d_gene: TRBD1
abundance: -
len: 15
CDR3nt: TGTGCCAGCAGCCTACAGGGGGCAAAAACAGATACGCAGTATTTT
CDR3aa: CASSLQGAKTDTQYF